Listed below are T cell receptor beta chains from one sample, sequenced in a study of blood T cell repertoires in COVID-19. This table comes from immunoSEQ multiplex PCR, and its TCRdb copy is limited to in-frame clones, with some not included. The data hold around 190,000 clones, with 80% observed a single time. Sequencing was performed on peripheral blood. The source of these receptors is a man between 60 and 75 years old with acute or convalescent COVID-19. Each CDR3 is given with its conserved first and last residue. Fields, in order: J gene, V gene, clone size, D gene, CDR3 length, CDR3 protein, CDR3 DNA. D genes are given only for firm matches. Clone size is shown for a subset of rows, as once, few, many or a class of expanded clone.

J: TRBJ1-5
V: TRBV30
size: NA
D: NA
length: 15
CDR3: CAWTPRGSGNQPQHF
DNA: TGTGCCTGGACCCCACGGGGTTCGGGGAATCAGCCCCAGCATTTT

J: TRBJ1-2
V: TRBV5-1
size: NA
D: TRBD1
length: 14
CDR3: CASSSTTGVYGYTF
DNA: TGCGCCAGCAGCTCCACGACAGGGGTCTATGGCTACACCTTC

J: TRBJ1-2
V: TRBV23-1
size: NA
D: NA
length: 14
CDR3: CASSQEFPNYGYTF
DNA: TGCGCCAGCAGTCAGGAGTTCCCTAACTATGGCTACACCTTC

J: TRBJ2-3
V: TRBV29-1
size: NA
D: TRBD2
length: 14
CDR3: CSVDPSGSTDTQYF
DNA: TGCAGCGTTGACCCTAGCGGGAGTACAGATACGCAGTATTTT

J: TRBJ2-2
V: TRBV7-2
size: NA
D: TRBD2
length: 16
CDR3: CASSRSGGDRTGELFF
DNA: TGTGCCAGCAGCCGTAGCGGGGGGGATCGAACCGGGGAGCTGTTTTTT

J: TRBJ1-1
V: TRBV3-1/TRBV3-2
size: NA
D: NA
length: 15
CDR3: CASSQDWLANTEAFF
DNA: TGTGCCAGCAGCCAAGATTGGCTAGCGAACACTGAAGCTTTCTTT

J: TRBJ2-1
V: TRBV2
size: NA
D: NA
length: 12
CDR3: CASSERGYEQFF
DNA: TGTGCCAGCAGTGAAAGGGGGTATGAGCAGTTCTTC

J: TRBJ1-5
V: TRBV24-1
size: few
D: NA
length: 15
CDR3: CATSASGGGNQPQHF
DNA: TGTGCCACCAGCGCTTCCGGGGGGGGCAATCAGCCCCAGCATTTT

J: TRBJ2-7
V: TRBV6-6
size: NA
D: TRBD2
length: 13
CDR3: CASRGGASYEQYF
DNA: TGTGCCAGCAGGGGAGGGGCCTCCTACGAGCAGTACTTC

J: TRBJ1-2
V: TRBV9
size: NA
D: NA
length: 13
CDR3: CASSATGRHGYTF
DNA: TGTGCCAGCAGCGCGACAGGCAGGCATGGCTACACCTTC

J: TRBJ1-4
V: TRBV6-5
size: NA
D: TRBD1
length: 14
CDR3: CASRGTGNNEKLFF
DNA: TGTGCCAGCCGGGGGACAGGGAATAATGAAAAACTGTTTTTT

J: TRBJ2-5
V: TRBV30
size: NA
D: TRBD2
length: 19
CDR3: CAWSPGLAGAYRTQETQYF
DNA: TGTGCCTGGAGTCCCGGACTAGCGGGGGCCTACCGAACCCAAGAGACCCAGTACTTC

J: TRBJ2-3
V: TRBV2
size: NA
D: NA
length: 13
CDR3: CASSAARQVTQYF
DNA: TGTGCCAGCAGTGCGGCCAGGCAGGTTACGCAGTATTTT

J: TRBJ2-1
V: TRBV9
size: NA
D: NA
length: 16
CDR3: CASSAPRGSSYNEQFF
DNA: TGTGCCAGCAGCGCCCCAAGGGGGAGCTCCTACAATGAGCAGTTCTTC

J: TRBJ2-1
V: TRBV30
size: NA
D: NA
length: 15
CDR3: CAWRRKGTTYNEQFF
DNA: TGTGCCTGGAGGAGGAAAGGGACAACGTACAATGAGCAGTTCTTC

J: TRBJ2-2
V: TRBV2
size: NA
D: NA
length: 13
CDR3: CASSGPGSGELFF
DNA: TGTGCCAGCAGTGGCCCCGGGAGCGGGGAGCTGTTTTTT

J: TRBJ2-1
V: TRBV11-3
size: NA
D: NA
length: 13
CDR3: CASSLQGGNEQFF
DNA: TGTGCCAGCAGCTTACAGGGCGGCAATGAGCAGTTCTTC

J: TRBJ2-3
V: TRBV11-2
size: few
D: TRBD1
length: 14
CDR3: CASSSVGTADTQYF
DNA: TGTGCCAGCAGCTCGGTGGGGACAGCAGATACGCAGTATTTT

J: TRBJ1-6
V: TRBV19
size: NA
D: NA
length: 15
CDR3: CASSIEGGLGSPLHF
DNA: TGTGCCAGTAGTATAGAGGGGGGGCTGGGTTCACCCCTCCACTTT

J: TRBJ1-1
V: TRBV29-1
size: NA
D: NA
length: 14
CDR3: CSVGAARWNTEAFF
DNA: TGCAGCGTCGGAGCGGCCAGGTGGAACACTGAAGCTTTCTTT

J: TRBJ2-1
V: TRBV19
size: once
D: TRBD2
length: 15
CDR3: CASSVTGTRNGEQFF
DNA: TGTGCCAGTAGTGTTACCGGGACTAGGAACGGTGAGCAGTTCTTC

J: TRBJ2-2
V: TRBV27
size: NA
D: NA
length: 13
CDR3: CASSQQGTGELFF
DNA: TGTGCCAGCAGCCAACAGGGCACCGGGGAGCTGTTTTTT

J: TRBJ2-3
V: TRBV9
size: NA
D: TRBD1
length: 16
CDR3: CASSVVPQGATDTQYF
DNA: TGTGCCAGCAGCGTAGTACCACAGGGGGCAACAGATACGCAGTATTTT

J: TRBJ1-3
V: TRBV3-1/TRBV3-2
size: NA
D: NA
length: 14
CDR3: CASSQGGDGNTIYF
DNA: TGTGCCAGCAGCCAAGGGGGGGATGGAAACACCATATATTTT